The 21 T cell receptor beta chains listed next were all sequenced from one sample in a study of Tregs in tolerant kidney transplant recipients. Profiled with immunoSEQ multiplex PCR; TCRdb holds only in-frame clones, not every one. Found here are about 120,000 clones, 85% to 95% of them singletons; the top ten hold roughly 0.63%. Sequencing was performed on CD4+ T cells from blood. All receptors come from a human donor in good health.

The genes are TRBV28 and TRBJ1-6; 9 bases line up with TRBD1. Germline values: CDR1 MDHEN, CDR2 SYDVKM. There are 14 residues in the CDR3. Trimming cost V 5 bases and J 10 bases; bases outside gene matches: 6. CDR3 amino acids: CASSPGQGGSPLHF. Written as DNA, the CDR3 is TGTGCCAGCAGTCCGGGACAGGGCGGGTCACCCCTCCACTTT. Together with reference TRBV28 and TRBJ1-6, the CDR3 gives the full variable domain: DVKVTQSSRYLVKRTGEKVFLECVQDMDHENMFWYRQDPGLGLRLIYFSYDVKMKEKGDIPEGYSVSREKKERFSLILESASTNQTSMYLCASSPGQGGSPLHFGNGTRLTVT.

The V and J genes are TRBV18 and TRBJ2-7, with 9 bases lining up with TRBD1. V was clipped by 4 bases and J by 2 bases; unmatched bases: 9. Looked up from germline, CDR1 is KGHSH and CDR2 is LQKENI. The CDR3 runs to 16 residues. The CDR3 nucleotides read TGTGCCAGCTCACTCGGGACAGGGCTTATAACCTACGAGCAGTACTTC. It encodes CASSLGTGLITYEQYF. Full variable domain (remainder filled in from reference TRBV18 and TRBJ2-7): NAGVMQNPRHLVRRRGQEARLRCSPMKGHSHVYWYRQLPEEGLKFMVYLQKENIIDESGMPKERFSAEFPKEGPSILRIQQVVRGDSAAYFCASSLGTGLITYEQYFGPGTRLTVT.

The chain carries TRBV11-1 and TRBJ2-7, with a possible D match to TRBD1 (6 bases). Trimming cost V 5 bases and J 3 bases, with 8 bases left between them. Per germline, CDR1 SGHAT and CDR2 FQDESV (reference sequence). This CDR3 is 12 amino acids long. CDR3 residues: CASSRTVYEQYF. The CDR3 DNA follows: TGTGCCAGCAGCCGGACAGTCTACGAGCAGTACTTC.

CDR3: CASLPARQETQYF. CDR3 coding DNA: TGTGCCAGCTTACCGGCCAGACAAGAGACCCAGTACTTC. V and J are TRBV18 and TRBJ2-5; unclear D gene. Germline V lookup: CDR1 KGHSH, CDR2 LQKENI. The CDR3 sequence is 13 residues long. Between the trimmed V and J ends, which lost 7 bases and 2 bases, there was a span of 11 bases.

This sequence joins TRBV5-1 and TRBJ2-3; TRBD1 matches 7 bases. With 2 bases clipped from V and 4 bases from J, the junction kept 4 bases outside the gene matches. The length of the CDR3 is 14 residues. Germline V gives CDR1 SGHRS, CDR2 YFSETQ. CDR3 bases: TGCGCCAGCAGCTTAAACAGGGGCGCAGATACGCAGTATTTT. It encodes CASSLNRGADTQYF.

This chain links TRBV6-1 with TRBJ2-7; a possible D gene is TRBD1 (5 bases). V was shortened by 6 bases and J by 3 bases, with 18 bases between the two germline ends. This CDR3 contains 15 residues. CDR1 and CDR2 (germline): MNHNS, SASEGT. CDR3 loop: CASRGREVANYEQYF. The CDR3 DNA reads as TGTGCCAGCAGGGGGCGAGAGGTTGCTAACTACGAGCAGTACTTC.

The chain carries TRBV6-1 and TRBJ2-2; weak D call: TRBD2 (7 bases). V was clipped by 7 bases and J by 6 bases, with 18 bases between them. Germline CDR1 reads MNHNS; CDR2 reads SASEGT. The length of the CDR3 is 15 residues. CDR3 bases: TGTGCCAGCATCTCTTATGGGGGGGCCCCCGGGGAGCTGTTTTTT. It yields the protein CASISYGGAPGELFF.

Regarding this clone: One junction end does not reproduce the germline sequence, and a read error may be involved. The chain uses TRBV7-7 and TRBJ2-5; possible D gene TRBD1, 6 bases. The CDR3 spans 13 residues. Germline CDR1 is SSHAT and CDR2 is FNYEAQ (reference sequence). The CDR3 sequence is CASSSGVGETQYF. Written as DNA, the CDR3 is TGTGCTAGCAGCTCAGGGGTAGGGGAGACCCAGTACTTC.

This sequence joins TRBV18 and TRBJ1-2; no clear D. The CDR3 runs 15 residues. V was pared by 3 bases and J by 1 base, with 12 bases between. CDR1 and CDR2 (germline): KGHSH, LQKENI. CDR3 in DNA: TGTGCCAGCTCACCCGACCTACCACTTAACTATGGCTACACCTTC. This encodes CASSPDLPLNYGYTF.

This clone has more than one count but fewer than ten. This chain uses TRBV4-1 with TRBJ1-5, with 9 bases fitting TRBD1. This CDR3 comprises 16 residues. Germline V gene sequence: CDR1 MGHRA, CDR2 YSYEKL. The J segment lost 4 bases and the V segment lost 4 bases, leaving 8 bases of the junction unmatched. The CDR3 loop is CASSRSRGQGNQPQHF. The CDR3 nucleotides read TGCGCCAGCAGCCGATCAAGGGGACAGGGTAATCAGCCCCAGCATTTT.

The V call is TRBV10-3, the J call TRBJ1-1; a possible D gene is TRBD1 (5 bases). The CDR3 covers 15 residues. The V end was cut by 3 bases, the J end by 1 base, with 12 bases between. The germline CDR1 and CDR2 sequences are ENHRY and SYGVKD. CDR3 in DNA: TGTGCCATCAGTGACCCGGGGACGCAGAACACTGAAGCTTTCTTT. Its protein is CAISDPGTQNTEAFF.

The chain joins TRBV30 to TRBJ1-1; no clear D gene. Germline-derived CDR1 and CDR2 are GTSNPN and SVGIG (reference sequence). This CDR3 comprises 13 residues. V was shortened by 2 bases and J by 0 bases, with 7 bases between the two germline ends. This CDR3 is CAWSSNLNTEAFF. As DNA, the CDR3 is TGTGCCTGGAGTAGCAACCTGAACACTGAAGCTTTCTTT.

V is TRBV7-8 and J is TRBJ2-1; 11 nucleotides align to TRBD2. The CDR3 contains 19 residues. Per germline, CDR1 SGHVS and CDR2 FQNEAQ. Unmatched junction bases numbered 15, after V lost 1 base and J lost 7 bases. CDR3 DNA: TGTGCCAGCAGCTTAGAACGACTAGCGGGAAGCCCCGTGGAAAATGAGCAGTTCTTC. Translation: CASSLERLAGSPVENEQFF.

This clone was counted a single time. This chain links TRBV16 with TRBJ2-4; D perhaps matches TRBD2 (6 bases). This CDR3 contains 16 residues. Trimming took off 4 bases at V and 5 bases at J, with 18 bases between the two ends. Germline assignment: CDR1 KGHSY and CDR2 FQNENV. CDR3 bases: TGTGCCAGCAGCCCGGAGTGGCGGAGGAGGGAAAACATTCAGTACTTC. Translated: CASSPEWRRRENIQYF.

This clone was counted between two and nine times. The J gene is TRBJ1-2, the V gene TRBV7-6, with TRBD1 matching over 8 bases. The CDR3 totals 17 residues. CDR1 and CDR2 (germline): SGHVS, FNYEAQ. The V segment lost 2 bases and the J segment 6 bases; nucleotides outside the gene matches: 14. The CDR3 DNA reads as TGTGCCAGCAGCTTACACATAGGACAGGGAAGGGTGCATGGCTACACCTTC. It yields the protein CASSLHIGQGRVHGYTF. Full variable domain (rest looked up from reference TRBV7-6 and TRBJ1-2): GAGVSQSPRYKVTKRGQDVALRCDPISGHVSLYWYRQALGQGPEFLTYFNYEAQQDKSGLPNDRFSAERPEGSISTLTIQRTEQRDSAMYRCASSLHIGQGRVHGYTFGSGTRLTVV.

This rearrangement joins TRBV20-1 to TRBJ1-2, with a tentative D call TRBD1 (5 bases). The CDR3 contains 11 residues. Germline CDR1 is DFQATT and CDR2 is SNEGSKA (reference sequence). Trimming stripped 3 bases from V and 7 bases from J, with 9 bases between. The CDR3 loop reads CSASLGAGYTF. The CDR3 DNA sequence: TGCAGTGCTAGTTTAGGGGCTGGCTACACCTTC.

About this clone: A read error may account for a junction end that differs from germline. The chain recombines TRBV6-6 with TRBJ2-1; 13 bases are a match to TRBD2. The CDR3 runs 15 residues. CDR1 and CDR2 (germline): MNHNY, SVGAGI (reference sequence). The CDR3 reads CASSTLAGGYIEQFF. The CDR3 DNA sequence: TGTGCCAGCAGCACACTAGCGGGGGGGTACATTGAGCAGTTCTTC.

The chain recombines TRBV5-6 with TRBJ1-2, with a weak D call TRBD1 (5 bases). This CDR3 is 14 amino acids long. V was pared by 0 bases and J by 6 bases, with 12 bases between. CDR1 and CDR2 from the germline V gene are SGHDT and YYEEEE. The CDR3 nucleotides are TGTGCCAGCAGCTTGGGCCGGGGGATTAATGGCTACACCTTC. It yields the protein CASSLGRGINGYTF. Full variable domain (missing parts from reference TRBV5-6 and TRBJ1-2): DAGVTQSPTHLIKTRGQQVTLRCSPKSGHDTVSWYQQALGQGPQFIFQYYEEEERQRGNFPDRFSGHQFPNYSSELNVNALLLGDSALYLCASSLGRGINGYTFGSGTRLTVV.

The chain combines TRBV11-2 with TRBJ1-4; possibly TRBD1 for D (5 bases). V was shortened by 5 bases and J by 14 bases, with 21 bases between the two germline ends. Germline V gives CDR1 SGHAT, CDR2 FQNNGV. There are 14 residues in the CDR3. Here the CDR3 DNA reads TGTGCCAGCAGCAACGGACACCCGTCAAGAGGGCTGTTTTTT. Translated, it gives CASSNGHPSRGLFF. The variable domain in full, with the rest retrieved from reference TRBV11-2 and TRBJ1-4, is EAGVAQSPRYKIIEKRQSVAFWCNPISGHATLYWYQQILGQGPKLLIQFQNNGVVDDSQLPKDRFSAERLKGVDSTLKIQPAKLEDSAVYLCASSNGHPSRGLFFGSGTQLSVL.

In its sample, this clone was seen a few times. The gene calls are TRBV9 and TRBJ2-7; D might be TRBD1 or TRBD2, each matching 5 bases. V was cut by 4 bases and J by 4 bases, with 12 bases left in between. The CDR3 runs 13 residues. The germline V gene has CDR1 SGDLS and CDR2 YYNGEE. This chain's CDR3 is CASSRQGEYEQYF. CDR3 sequence (DNA): TGTGCCAGCAGCCGTCAAGGGGAGTACGAGCAGTACTTC.

The genes are TRBV2 and TRBJ1-1; D call uncertain. Germline V CDR1 and CDR2: SNHLY, FYNNEI. This CDR3 has 12 amino acids. Trimming removed 4 bases from V and 4 bases from J, with 7 bases in between. CDR3 coding DNA: TGTGCCAGCAGTGCAGAGTTCACTGAAGCTTTCTTT. Its protein product is CASSAEFTEAFF.